These 17 T cell receptor beta chains were all obtained from the same sample, sequenced in a study of cytomegalovirus exposure and HLA in healthy donors. Primers included in the PCR were 60 Vbeta and 13 Jbeta primers. Sequenced by immunoSEQ multiplex PCR; TCRdb stores in-frame clones only, minus some. This sample has about 140,000 clones, with around 72% found just once. The sequencing sample was made of PBMCs. These receptors originate from a human donor in good health.

The chain couples TRBV21-1 to TRBJ2-7; the D segment call TRBD2 is taken from the table without a DNA check. TRBV21-1 constitutes a pseudogene. The CDR3 covers 14 residues. CDR3 protein: CASIDGGASYEQYF. As DNA, the CDR3 is TGTGCCAGTATAGACGGGGGGGCATCCTACGAGCAGTACTTC.

This chain uses TRBV11-2 with TRBJ2-2, with D possibly TRBD2 on 5 matching bases. The CDR3 is 13 residues long. V shed 6 bases and J shed 7 bases, with 12 bases lying between them. The V gene's germline CDR1 is SGHAT and CDR2 FQNNGV. The CDR3 region is CASSRTFNGELFF. CDR3 DNA sequence: TGTGCCAGCAGTCGGACTTTTAACGGGGAGCTGTTTTTT.

The rearrangement links TRBV19 to TRBJ2-4; TRBD2 matches 7 bases. Germline V gives CDR1 LNHDA, CDR2 SQIVND (reference sequence). The junction had 17 bases not matched to a gene; V was cut back by 4 bases and J by 2 bases. This CDR3 spans 19 amino acids. The CDR3 sequence: CASSTLMGGEKLTKNIQYF. CDR3 nucleotide sequence: TGTGCCAGTAGTACATTAATGGGGGGGGAGAAGTTAACCAAAAACATTCAGTACTTC.

V and J are TRBV6-5 and TRBJ1-1; possibly TRBD1 for D (5 bases). CDR3 length equals 14 residues. Germline V lookup: CDR1 MNHEY, CDR2 SVGAGI. Trimming removed 5 bases from V and 1 base from J, with 11 bases in between. Here the CDR3 reads CASSTGTGNTEAFF. The CDR3 DNA reads as TGTGCCAGCAGTACCGGTACAGGGAACACTGAAGCTTTCTTT.

The genes are TRBV15 and TRBJ1-2; the D gene is possibly TRBD1 (5 bases). This CDR3 has 11 amino acids. Trimming removed 5 bases from V and 6 bases from J, with 7 bases in between. CDR1 and CDR2 from the germline V gene are LNHNV and YYDKDF (reference sequence). The CDR3: CATSGGNGYTF. The DNA of the CDR3 is TGTGCCACCAGCGGGGGGAATGGCTACACCTTC.

The chain links TRBV5-4 to TRBJ2-5; D ambiguous. With the DNA end fitting TRBJ2-7 better, the J assignment may be wrong. CDR1 and CDR2 (germline): SGHNT, YYREEE (reference sequence). The CDR3 length is 13 residues. The CDR3 sequence: CASSEPTSYEQYF. CDR3 nucleotide sequence: TGTGCCAGCAGCGAACCTACCTCCTACGAGCAGTACTTC.

CDR3 protein: CASSLGTGGGQPQHF. In DNA, the CDR3 is TGTGCCAGCAGCTTAGGGACAGGGGGCGGCCAGCCCCAGCATTTT. The V and J genes are TRBV11-2 and TRBJ1-5; 11 positions agree with TRBD1. The germline gives CDR1 SGHAT, CDR2 FQNNGV. The CDR3 length is 15 residues. The V and J ends lost 1 base and 7 bases, in that order; junction bases with no gene match: 3.

The chain carries TRBV14 and TRBJ2-3; 10 positions agree with TRBD2. CDR1 is SGHDN, CDR2 FVKESK, per germline. This CDR3 has 17 residues. Trimming removed 0 bases from V and 2 bases from J; junction bases left unmatched: 5. The CDR3 loop reads CASSQDLAGAHTDTQYF. The CDR3 DNA is TGTGCCAGCAGCCAAGACCTAGCGGGGGCCCACACAGATACGCAGTATTTT.

V gene TRBV10-1 combines with J gene TRBJ2-3; 7 bases fit TRBD1. The V and J ends lost 5 bases and 4 bases, in that order; junction bases with no gene match: 6. The CDR3 covers 14 residues. CDR1 WNHNN and CDR2 SYGVQD come from the germline V gene (reference sequence). The CDR3 DNA reads as TGCGCCAGCAGTCCCTCGGACAGGCCAGATACGCAGTATTTT. Encoded protein: CASSPSDRPDTQYF.

The gene calls are TRBV27 and TRBJ2-5; D remains ambiguous. Germline V gene data show CDR1 as MNHEY and CDR2 as SMNVEV (reference sequence). The CDR3 is 13 amino acids. With 5 bases removed from V and 2 bases from J, the gap between germline ends came to 9 bases. This CDR3 is CASSSRAQETQYF. The CDR3 DNA reads TGTGCCAGCAGTAGTCGAGCTCAAGAGACCCAGTACTTC.

V usage is TRBV7-6 and J usage is TRBJ2-7; TRBD1 is a possible D gene (7 bases). Germline assignment: CDR1 SGHVS and CDR2 FNYEAQ. There are 14 residues in the CDR3. V lost 3 bases and J 4 bases, leaving 13 bases between the germline ends. The CDR3 is CASSFQGGRYEQYF. The CDR3 region has the DNA TGTGCCAGCAGCTTTCAGGGGGGCCGGTACGAGCAGTACTTC.

V gene TRBV10-3 combines with J gene TRBJ1-1; TRBD1 is a possible D gene (5 bases). This CDR3 spans 13 amino acids. Germline V lookup: CDR1 ENHRY, CDR2 SYGVKD. With 6 bases removed from V and 1 base from J, the gap between germline ends came to 9 bases. As DNA, the CDR3 is TGTGCCATCAGCCTGACAGAGAACACTGAAGCTTTCTTT. It specifies CAISLTENTEAFF.

This clone was observed a single time. The genes are TRBV5-8 and TRBJ1-5; D is possibly TRBD1 (6 bases). Trimming removed 2 bases from V and 5 bases from J, with 11 bases in between. The CDR3 runs to 14 residues. Germline-derived CDR1 and CDR2 are SGHTS and YDEGEE. The CDR3 sequence: CASSFGQTYQPQHF. The CDR3 bases are TGTGCCAGCAGCTTCGGACAGACTTATCAGCCCCAGCATTTT.

This clone was picked up one time. The chain couples TRBV6-1 to TRBJ2-7, with 9 bases aligning to TRBD1. V was pared by 2 bases and J by 2 bases, with 4 bases of the junction left unmatched. The CDR3 covers 15 residues. CDR1 and CDR2 (germline): MNHNS, SASEGT. The CDR3 DNA reads TGTGCCAGCAGTGAATGGACAGGGGCCACCTACGAGCAGTACTTC. This gives the protein CASSEWTGATYEQYF.

The rearrangement links TRBV30 to TRBJ2-1; the match to TRBD2 covers 8 bases. This CDR3 is built from 13 residues. The V segment lost 5 bases and the J segment 3 bases; nucleotides outside the gene matches: 3. Per the germline V gene, CDR1 is GTSNPN and CDR2 is SVGIG (reference sequence). The CDR3 loop is CAWGTSGYNEQFF. The CDR3 nucleotides are TGTGCCTGGGGTACTAGCGGCTACAATGAGCAGTTCTTC.

The gene calls are TRBV6-5 and TRBJ2-5; 7 bases are shared with TRBD1. CDR3 length equals 15 residues. V was pared by 5 bases and J by 3 bases, with 9 bases of the junction left unmatched. Per germline, CDR1 MNHEY and CDR2 SVGAGI. The CDR3 sequence is CASSAPRQGEETQYF. The CDR3 DNA follows: TGTGCCAGCAGTGCCCCCAGACAGGGAGAAGAGACCCAGTACTTC.

V gene TRBV4-1 combines with J gene TRBJ1-6; tentative D call: TRBD1 (6 bases). The germline V gene encodes CDR1 MGHRA and CDR2 YSYEKL. V was pared by 3 bases and J by 10 bases, with 13 bases between. The CDR3 totals 14 residues. CDR3 sequence: CASSHARGSSPLHF. CDR3 nucleotides: TGCGCCAGCAGCCACGCCAGGGGATCATCACCCCTCCACTTT.